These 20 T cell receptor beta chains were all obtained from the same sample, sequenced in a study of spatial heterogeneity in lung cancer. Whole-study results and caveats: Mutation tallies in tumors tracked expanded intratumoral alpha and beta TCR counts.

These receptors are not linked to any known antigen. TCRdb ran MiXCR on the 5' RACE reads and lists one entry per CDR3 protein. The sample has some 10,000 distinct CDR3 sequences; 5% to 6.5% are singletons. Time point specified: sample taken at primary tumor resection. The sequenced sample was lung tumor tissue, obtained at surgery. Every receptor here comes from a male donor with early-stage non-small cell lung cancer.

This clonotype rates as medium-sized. The CDR3 bases are TGTGCCAGCAGCTTAGAAAGGCGTGAAGCTTTCTTT. This sequence encodes CASSLERREAFF. This chain uses TRBV11-2 with TRBJ1-1; D unresolved. CDR3 size: 12 residues. The V end lost 0 bases, the J end lost 7 bases, and 6 bases lay between the germline ends. Germline V gene sequence: CDR1 SGHAT, CDR2 FQNNGV.

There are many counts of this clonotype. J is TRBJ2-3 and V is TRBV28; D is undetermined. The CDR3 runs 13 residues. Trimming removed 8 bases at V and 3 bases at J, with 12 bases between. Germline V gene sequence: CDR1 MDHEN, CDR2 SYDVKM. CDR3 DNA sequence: TGTGCCAGCCAACCCCCAGTAACAGATACGCAGTATTTT. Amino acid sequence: CASQPPVTDTQYF.

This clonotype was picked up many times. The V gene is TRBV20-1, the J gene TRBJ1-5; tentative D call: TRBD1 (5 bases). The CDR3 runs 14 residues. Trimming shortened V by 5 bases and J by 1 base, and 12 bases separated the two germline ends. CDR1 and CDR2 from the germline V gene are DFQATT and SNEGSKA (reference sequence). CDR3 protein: CSAGTSISNQPQHF. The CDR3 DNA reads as TGCAGTGCTGGGACGTCTATAAGCAATCAGCCCCAGCATTTT.

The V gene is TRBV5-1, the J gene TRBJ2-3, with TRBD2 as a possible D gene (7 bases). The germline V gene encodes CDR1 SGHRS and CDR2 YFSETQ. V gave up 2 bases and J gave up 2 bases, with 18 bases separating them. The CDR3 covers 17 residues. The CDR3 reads CASSLSGAGAVTDTQYF. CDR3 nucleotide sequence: TGCGCCAGCAGCTTAAGCGGCGCGGGGGCAGTCACAGATACGCAGTATTTT.

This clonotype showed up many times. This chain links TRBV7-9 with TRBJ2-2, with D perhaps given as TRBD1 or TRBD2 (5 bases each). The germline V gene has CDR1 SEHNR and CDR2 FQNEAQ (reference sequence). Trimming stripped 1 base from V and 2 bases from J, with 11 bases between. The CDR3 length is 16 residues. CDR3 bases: TGTGCCAGCAGCTTAGGCCTTGGGGGAAACACCGGGGAGCTGTTTTTT. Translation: CASSLGLGGNTGELFF.

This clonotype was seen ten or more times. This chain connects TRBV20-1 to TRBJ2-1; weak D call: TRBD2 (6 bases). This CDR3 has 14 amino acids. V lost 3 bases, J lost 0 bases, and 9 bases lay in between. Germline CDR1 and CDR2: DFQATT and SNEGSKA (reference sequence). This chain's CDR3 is CSARGGVSYNEQFF. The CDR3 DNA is TGCAGTGCTAGGGGGGGAGTCTCCTACAATGAGCAGTTCTTC.

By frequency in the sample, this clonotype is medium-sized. The CDR3 nucleotides are TGTGCCAGCAGCCGACAGGGAGCTGAAGCTTTCTTT. Protein sequence: CASSRQGAEAFF. The chain recombines TRBV3-1 with TRBJ1-1, with 7 bases fitting TRBD1. Germline-derived CDR1 and CDR2 are LGHDT and YNNKEL (reference sequence). The CDR3 contains 12 residues. V dropped 4 bases and J dropped 6; count of bases not matched to a gene: 2.

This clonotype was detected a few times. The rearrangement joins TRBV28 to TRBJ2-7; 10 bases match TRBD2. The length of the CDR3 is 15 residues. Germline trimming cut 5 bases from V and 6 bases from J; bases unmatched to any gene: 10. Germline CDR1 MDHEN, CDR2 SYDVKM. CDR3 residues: CASSPPRGLASEQYF. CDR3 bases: TGTGCCAGCAGTCCCCCCCGGGGACTAGCGAGCGAGCAGTACTTC.

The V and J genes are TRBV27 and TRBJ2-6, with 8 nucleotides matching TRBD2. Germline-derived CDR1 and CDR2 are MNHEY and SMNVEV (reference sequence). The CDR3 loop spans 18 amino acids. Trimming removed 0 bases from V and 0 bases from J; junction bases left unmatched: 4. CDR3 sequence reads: CASSLSSGAYSGANVLTF. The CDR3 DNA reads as TGTGCCAGCAGTTTATCTAGCGGGGCTTACTCTGGGGCCAACGTCCTGACTTTC.

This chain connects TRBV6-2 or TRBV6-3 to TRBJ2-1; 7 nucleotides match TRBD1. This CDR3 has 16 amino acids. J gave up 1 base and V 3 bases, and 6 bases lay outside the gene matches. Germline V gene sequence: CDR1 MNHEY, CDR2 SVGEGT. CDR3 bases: TGTGCCAGCAGTTATATTGGGGACAGATCCTACAATGAGCAGTTCTTC. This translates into CASSYIGDRSYNEQFF.

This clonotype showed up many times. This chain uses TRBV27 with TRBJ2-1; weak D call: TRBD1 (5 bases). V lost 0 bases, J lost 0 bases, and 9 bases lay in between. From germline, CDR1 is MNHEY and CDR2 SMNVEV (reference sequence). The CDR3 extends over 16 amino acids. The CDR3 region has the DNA TGTGCCAGCAGTTTATCATTCAGGGACTCCTACAATGAGCAGTTCTTC. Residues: CASSLSFRDSYNEQFF.

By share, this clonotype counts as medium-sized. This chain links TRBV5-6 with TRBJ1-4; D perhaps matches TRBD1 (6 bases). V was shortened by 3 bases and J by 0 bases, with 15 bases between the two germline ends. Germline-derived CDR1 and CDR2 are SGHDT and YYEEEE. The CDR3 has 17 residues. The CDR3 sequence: CASSSTGSIATNEKLFF. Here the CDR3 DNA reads TGTGCCAGCAGCTCTACAGGGTCCATCGCAACTAATGAAAAACTGTTTTTT.

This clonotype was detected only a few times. The CDR3 DNA is TGCAGTGCTAGCCCCGGAGGCTATGGCTACACCTTC. It translates to CSASPGGYGYTF. V and J are TRBV20-1 and TRBJ1-2, with D hard to call. Looked up from germline, CDR1 is DFQATT and CDR2 is SNEGSKA (reference sequence). The CDR3 spans 12 residues. The ends were cut back, 3 bases at V and 4 bases at J, with 9 bases in the middle.

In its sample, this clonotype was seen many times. DNA for the CDR3: TGTGCCAGCAGCCAGGCGGTTAAAGAGACCCAGTACTTC. It encodes CASSQAVKETQYF. The chain couples TRBV14 to TRBJ2-5; D is ambiguous. Per the germline V gene, CDR1 is SGHDN and CDR2 is FVKESK. The CDR3 is 13 residues long. V shed 3 bases and J shed 3 bases, with 8 bases lying between them.

CDR3 nucleotides: TGTGCCAGCAGCAGAGCCGGGACAGGGTGGGCTGATGAGCAGTTCTTC. It codes for CASSRAGTGWADEQFF. The V and J genes are TRBV28 and TRBJ2-1; 9 bases map to TRBD1. J lost 8 bases, V lost 6 bases, and 14 bases had no gene match. CDR1 and CDR2 from the germline V gene are MDHEN and SYDVKM. The CDR3 has 16 amino acids.

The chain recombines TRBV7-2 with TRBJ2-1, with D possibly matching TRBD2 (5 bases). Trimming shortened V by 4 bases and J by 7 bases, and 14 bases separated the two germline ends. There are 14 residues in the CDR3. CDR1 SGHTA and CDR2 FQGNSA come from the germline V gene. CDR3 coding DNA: TGTGCCAGCAGCTCCGATTTGTGGAGGAATGAGCAGTTCTTC. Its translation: CASSSDLWRNEQFF.

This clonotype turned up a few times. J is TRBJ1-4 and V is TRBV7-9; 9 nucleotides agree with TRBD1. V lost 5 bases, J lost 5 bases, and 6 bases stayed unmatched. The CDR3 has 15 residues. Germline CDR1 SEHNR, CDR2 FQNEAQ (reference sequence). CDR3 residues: CASSQRQGENEKLFF. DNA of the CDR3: TGTGCCAGCAGCCAGAGACAGGGGGAGAATGAAAAACTGTTTTTT.

The CDR3 nucleotides are TGTGCCAGCTCACCTCCACCCACGGGGCGGAATGAGCAGTTCTTC. It yields the protein CASSPPPTGRNEQFF. The chain is built from TRBV18 and TRBJ2-1, with D perhaps TRBD1 or TRBD2 (5 bases each). This CDR3 region has 15 residues. V dropped 3 bases and J dropped 7 bases, with 16 bases sitting between them. Per germline, CDR1 KGHSH and CDR2 LQKENI.

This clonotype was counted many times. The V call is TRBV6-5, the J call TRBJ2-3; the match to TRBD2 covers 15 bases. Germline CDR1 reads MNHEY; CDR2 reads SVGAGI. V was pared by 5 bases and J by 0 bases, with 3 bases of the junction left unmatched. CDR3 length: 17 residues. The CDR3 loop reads CASSRTSGGASTDTQYF. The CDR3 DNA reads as TGTGCCAGCAGTCGGACTAGCGGGGGGGCTAGCACAGATACGCAGTATTTT.

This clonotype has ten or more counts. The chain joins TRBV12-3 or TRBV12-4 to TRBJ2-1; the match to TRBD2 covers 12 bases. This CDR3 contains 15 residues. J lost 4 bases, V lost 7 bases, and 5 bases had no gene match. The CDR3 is CASTRLAGAYNEQFF. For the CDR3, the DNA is TGTGCCAGCACTCGACTAGCGGGGGCTTACAATGAGCAGTTCTTC.